The sample holds many counts of the clone carrying this T cell receptor (beta chain). The antigen is unknown. This record comes from a study of regulatory T cells in long-lasting Graves disease. Study-level points and caveats: Preferential use of TRBV28, TRBJ1-2 and TRBJ2-5 was seen in persistent disease. For persistent Graves' patients, TCR diversity was lower than for newly diagnosed ones.

The CDR3 length is 14 residues. The V gene end was trimmed by 6 bases and the J gene end by 0 bases; junction bases not matched to a gene: 5. Per germline, CDR1 SQVTM and CDR2 ANQGSEA. As for time point: newly diagnosed GD, antithyroid drugs for less than 3 months. Isolated PBMC RNA provided the starting material for the TCR library. Through Arm-PCR of CDR3 regions and iRepertoire HTBI primers, TCR beta libraries were built. MiXCR, run by TCRdb on the multiplex PCR reads, gives a single entry per CDR3 protein. The sample consists of around 500,000 distinct CDR3 sequences, roughly 13% of them appearing once. These data were also reused for a study on T cells in Graves' hyperthyroidism and ophthalmopathy. That investigation notes: The study defined stable Graves' hyperthyroidism as no ophthalmopathy progression within 18 months. Using the HTBI primer set, a first-round RT-PCR was run on the TCR CDR3.

This TCR was recovered from a man aged 30 to 39 with Graves disease. This sample comprised peripheral blood mononuclear cells (PBMCs), obtained at new diagnosis, from a patient treated with antithyroid drugs. This chain joins TRBV29-1 and TRBJ2-1; 7 bases agree with TRBD1. Written as DNA, the CDR3 is TGCAGCGTACGCCGGGACAGCTCCTACAATGAGCAGTTCTTC. Amino acid sequence: CSVRRDSSYNEQFF.